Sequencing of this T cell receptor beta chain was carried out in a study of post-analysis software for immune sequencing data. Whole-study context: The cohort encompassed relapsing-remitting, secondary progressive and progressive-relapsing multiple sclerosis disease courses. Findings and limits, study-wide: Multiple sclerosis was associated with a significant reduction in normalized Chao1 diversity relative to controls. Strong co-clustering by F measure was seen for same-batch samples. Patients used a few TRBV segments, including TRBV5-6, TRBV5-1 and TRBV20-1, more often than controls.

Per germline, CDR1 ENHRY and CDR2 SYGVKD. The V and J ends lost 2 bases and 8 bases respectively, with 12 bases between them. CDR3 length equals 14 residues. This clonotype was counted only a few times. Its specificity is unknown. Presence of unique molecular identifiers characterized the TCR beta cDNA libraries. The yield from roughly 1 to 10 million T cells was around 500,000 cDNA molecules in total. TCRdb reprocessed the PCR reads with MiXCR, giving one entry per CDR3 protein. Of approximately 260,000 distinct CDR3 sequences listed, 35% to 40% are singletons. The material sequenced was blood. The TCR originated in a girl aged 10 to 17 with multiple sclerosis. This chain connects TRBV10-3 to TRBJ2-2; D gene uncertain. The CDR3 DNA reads TGTGCCATCAGTGAGCCCCCACTCCGTGGGGAGCTGTTTTTT. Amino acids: CAISEPPLRGELFF.